This record concerns one T cell receptor beta chain sequence. This entry is derived from a study of CD8 T cells in Susac syndrome. Across the whole study: Active disease was present in six of the sequenced Susac syndrome patients, whereas 8 or 9 of them were in remission.

About 0.45 to 1 ug RNA was reverse transcribed with random hexamers. TCRdb re-derived calls from the immunoSEQ multiplex PCR reads in MiXCR, one entry per CDR3 protein. The data contain 95,000 to 150,000 distinct CDR3 sequences, 96% of them singletons. Patients having Susac syndrome satisfied recently defined diagnostic criteria for definite or probable disease. From germline, CDR1 is SNHLY and CDR2 FYNNEI. J was trimmed by 4 bases and V by 6 bases; bases with no gene match: 5. The CDR3 contains 14 residues. The receptor comes from a human donor with Susac syndrome. V is TRBV2 and J is TRBJ2-5, with 10 bases identical to TRBD2. Source material: CD4+ T cells from PBMCs. CDR3 sequence: CASRAGGIRETQYF. Written as DNA, the CDR3 is TGTGCCAGCAGAGCGGGAGGGATCCGAGAGACCCAGTACTTC.